This T cell receptor beta chain derives from a study of cytomegalovirus exposure and HLA in healthy donors. As concerns this clone: Its antigen is unidentified.

The primer mix had 60 Vbeta and 13 Jbeta primers. The data were produced by immunoSEQ multiplex PCR, yet TCRdb's version contains in-frame clones alone and is incomplete. In the table there are 100,000 to 150,000 clones, 75% to 80% of which are singletons. The CDR3 loop spans 15 amino acids. The V gene's germline CDR1 is MDHEN and CDR2 SYDVKM. V was pared by 1 base and J by 0 bases, with 9 bases between. The study, taken as a whole, reports: Later analysis indicated greater clonal expansion among HLA-associated TCR beta chains than among equally common other chains. Being productive about 90% or about 30% of the time was typical of most TCR beta V segments in an earlier analysis. It was around 160 TCR beta chains that were listed as cytomegalovirus-associated. A later analysis linked a missense variant in DCLRE1C to the trimming of TCR beta V and J genes.

The sequence was collected from a woman between 35 and 50 years old in good health and CMV-seronegative. The sample comprised PBMCs. This chain joins TRBV28 and TRBJ1-1; D call uncertain. CDR3 in amino acids: CASSLFSYMNTEAFF. The CDR3 DNA follows: TGTGCCAGCAGTTTATTCTCATACATGAACACTGAAGCTTTCTTT.